This entry concerns a single T cell receptor beta chain. The germline gives CDR1 KGHSH, CDR2 LQKENI. V shed 6 bases, J shed 4 bases, and the junction held 11 bases outside the gene matches. This CDR3 is 15 amino acids long. This sample stems from a study of blood T cells in healthy people across ages. In the study overall: About one barcoded beta molecule per two T cells was the capture yield of template switching.

Primers used in a second PCR of about 6 to 11 cycles were a sample-barcoded 5' primer and a J-beta primer mix. A 12-random-nucleotide template-switch adaptor tagged each cDNA molecule. A single record per CDR3 protein comes from TCRdb applying MiXCR to the 5' RACE reads. The sample includes some 1.7 million distinct CDR3 sequences, 28% seen only once; the top ten take over 7%. The sample comprised blood. The TCR sequence derives from a woman aged 25 to 45 in good health. The genes are TRBV18 and TRBJ2-5; 7 positions agree with TRBD2. This CDR3 reads CASSPGASGRETQYF. CDR3 sequence (DNA): TGTGCCAGCTCCCCTGGGGCTAGCGGCAGAGAGACCCAGTACTTC.